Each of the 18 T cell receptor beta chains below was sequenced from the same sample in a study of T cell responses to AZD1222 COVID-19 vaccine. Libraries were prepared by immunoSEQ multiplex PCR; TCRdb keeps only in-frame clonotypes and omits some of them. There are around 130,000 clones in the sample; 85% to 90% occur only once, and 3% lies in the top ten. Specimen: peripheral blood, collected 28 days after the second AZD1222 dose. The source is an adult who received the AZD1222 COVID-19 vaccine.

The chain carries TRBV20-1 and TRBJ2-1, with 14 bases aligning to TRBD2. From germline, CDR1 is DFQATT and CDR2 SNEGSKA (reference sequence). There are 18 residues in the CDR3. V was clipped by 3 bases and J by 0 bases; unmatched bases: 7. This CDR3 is CSASGLAGGLSSYNEQFF. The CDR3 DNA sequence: TGCAGTGCTAGTGGACTAGCGGGGGGCCTTAGCTCCTACAATGAGCAGTTCTTC.

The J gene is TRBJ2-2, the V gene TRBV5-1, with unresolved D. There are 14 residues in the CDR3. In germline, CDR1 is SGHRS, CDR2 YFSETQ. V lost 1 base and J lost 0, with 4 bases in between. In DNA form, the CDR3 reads TGCGCCAGCAGCTTGTTTGCGAACACCGGGGAGCTGTTTTTT. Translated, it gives CASSLFANTGELFF.

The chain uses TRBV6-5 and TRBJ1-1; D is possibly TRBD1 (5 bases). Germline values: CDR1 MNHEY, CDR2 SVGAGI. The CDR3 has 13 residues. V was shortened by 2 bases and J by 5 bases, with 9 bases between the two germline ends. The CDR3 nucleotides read TGTGCCAGCAGTTACAGCAGGGTGACTGAAGCTTTCTTT. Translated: CASSYSRVTEAFF.

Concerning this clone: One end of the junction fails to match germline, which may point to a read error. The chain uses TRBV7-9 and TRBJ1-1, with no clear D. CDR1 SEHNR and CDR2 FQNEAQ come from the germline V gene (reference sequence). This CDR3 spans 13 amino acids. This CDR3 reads CASSLARISEAFF. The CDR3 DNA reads TGTGCCAGCAGCCTAGCCCGGATCAGTGAAGCTTTCTTT.

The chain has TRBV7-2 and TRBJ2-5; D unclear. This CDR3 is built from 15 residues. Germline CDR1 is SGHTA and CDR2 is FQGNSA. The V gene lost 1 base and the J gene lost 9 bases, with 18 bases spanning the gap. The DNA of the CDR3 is TGTGCCAGCAGCTTAGAGATAGGATGGGTGTGGGCCCAGTACTTC. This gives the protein CASSLEIGWVWAQYF.

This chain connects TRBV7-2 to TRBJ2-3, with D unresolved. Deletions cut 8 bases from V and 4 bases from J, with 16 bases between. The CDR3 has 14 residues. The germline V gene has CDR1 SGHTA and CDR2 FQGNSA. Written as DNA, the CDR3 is TGTGCCAGCTCCCCGGCCCTCCCTCCAGATACGCAGTATTTT. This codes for CASSPALPPDTQYF.

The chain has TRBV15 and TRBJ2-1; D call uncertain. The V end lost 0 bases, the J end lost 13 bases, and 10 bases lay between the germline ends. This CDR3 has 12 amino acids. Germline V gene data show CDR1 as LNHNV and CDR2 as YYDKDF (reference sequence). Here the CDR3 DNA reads TGTGCCACCAGCAGAGATGAACTCCGTCAGTTCTTC. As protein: CATSRDELRQFF.

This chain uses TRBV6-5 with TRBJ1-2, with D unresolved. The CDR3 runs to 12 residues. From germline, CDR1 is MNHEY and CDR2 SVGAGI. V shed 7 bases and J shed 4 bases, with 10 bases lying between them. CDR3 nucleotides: TGTGCCAGCACTGGACGGATCTATGGCTACACCTTC. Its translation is CASTGRIYGYTF.

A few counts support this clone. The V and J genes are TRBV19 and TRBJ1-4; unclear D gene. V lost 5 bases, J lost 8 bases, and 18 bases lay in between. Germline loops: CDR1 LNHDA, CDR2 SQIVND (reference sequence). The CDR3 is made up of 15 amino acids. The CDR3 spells CASSAAKGVGEKLFF. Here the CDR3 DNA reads TGTGCCAGTAGTGCCGCAAAGGGAGTAGGGGAAAAACTGTTTTTT. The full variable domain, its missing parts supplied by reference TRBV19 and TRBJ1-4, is DGGITQSPKYLFRKEGQNVTLSCEQNLNHDAMYWYRQDPGQGLRLIYYSQIVNDFQKGDIAEGYSVSREKKESFPLTVTSAQKNPTAFYLCASSAAKGVGEKLFFGSGTQLSVL.

The CDR3 DNA reads TGCAGCGTTGTTCTAGCGGGGGGTCTCACCGGGGAGCTGTTTTTT. Protein product: CSVVLAGGLTGELFF. The chain joins TRBV29-1 to TRBJ2-2, with 11 bases aligning to TRBD2. Germline CDR1 SQVTM, CDR2 ANQGSEA. J lost 4 bases, V lost 4 bases, and 5 bases had no gene match. The CDR3 is 15 residues long.

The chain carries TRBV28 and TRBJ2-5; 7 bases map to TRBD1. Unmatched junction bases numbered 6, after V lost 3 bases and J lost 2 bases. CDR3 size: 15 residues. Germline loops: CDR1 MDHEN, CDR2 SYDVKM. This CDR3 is CASSLPGTAQETQYF. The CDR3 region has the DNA TGTGCCAGCAGTTTGCCCGGGACAGCACAAGAGACCCAGTACTTC.

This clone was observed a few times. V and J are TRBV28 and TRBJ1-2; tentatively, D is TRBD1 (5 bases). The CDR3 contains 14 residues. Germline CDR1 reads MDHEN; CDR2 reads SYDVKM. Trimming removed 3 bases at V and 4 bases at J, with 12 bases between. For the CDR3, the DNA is TGTGCCAGCAGTTTGAATCCGGGGGGCTATGGCTACACCTTC. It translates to CASSLNPGGYGYTF.

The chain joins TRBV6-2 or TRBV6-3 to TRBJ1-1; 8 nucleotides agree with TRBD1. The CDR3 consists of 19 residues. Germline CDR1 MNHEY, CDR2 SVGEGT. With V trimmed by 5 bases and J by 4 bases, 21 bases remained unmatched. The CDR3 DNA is TGTGCCAGCAGTGCCCCTCACTGGGCAGGGGGCGCAGTACCCACTGAAGCTTTCTTT. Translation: CASSAPHWAGGAVPTEAFF.

CDR3 bases: TGTGCCAGCAGCTTTAGGGGTCAGCCCCAGCATTTT. Translated, it gives CASSFRGQPQHF. The rearrangement joins TRBV7-9 to TRBJ1-5, with a tentative D call TRBD1 (5 bases). V lost 3 bases and J lost 6, with 6 bases in between. Germline CDR1 reads SEHNR; CDR2 reads FQNEAQ (reference sequence). This CDR3 region has 12 residues.

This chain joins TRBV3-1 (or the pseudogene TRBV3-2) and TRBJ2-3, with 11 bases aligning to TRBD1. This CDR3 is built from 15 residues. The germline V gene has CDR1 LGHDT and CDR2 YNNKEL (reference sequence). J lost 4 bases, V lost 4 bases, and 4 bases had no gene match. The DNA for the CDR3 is TGTGCCAGCAGCCTCCGGACAGGGGGCCCAGATACGCAGTATTTT. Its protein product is CASSLRTGGPDTQYF.

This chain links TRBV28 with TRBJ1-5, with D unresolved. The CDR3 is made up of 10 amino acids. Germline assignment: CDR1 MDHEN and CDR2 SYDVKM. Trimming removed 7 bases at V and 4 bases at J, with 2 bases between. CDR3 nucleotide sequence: TGTGCCAGCAATAATCAGCCCCAGCATTTT. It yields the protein CASNNQPQHF.

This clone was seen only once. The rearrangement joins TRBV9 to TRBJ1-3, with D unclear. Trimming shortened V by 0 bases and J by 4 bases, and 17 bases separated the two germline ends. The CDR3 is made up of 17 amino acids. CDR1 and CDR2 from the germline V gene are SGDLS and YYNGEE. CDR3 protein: CASSVDEGGRVGNTIYF. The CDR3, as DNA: TGTGCCAGCAGCGTAGATGAAGGTGGCCGGGTGGGAAACACCATATATTTT.

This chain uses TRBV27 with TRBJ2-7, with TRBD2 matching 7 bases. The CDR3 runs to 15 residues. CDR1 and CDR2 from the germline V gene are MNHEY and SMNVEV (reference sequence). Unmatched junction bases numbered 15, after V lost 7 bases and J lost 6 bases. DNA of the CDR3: TGTGCCAGCATGTACGGGGGGATGGCTCCGAGCGAGCAGTACTTC. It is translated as CASMYGGMAPSEQYF.